The rows below give T cell receptor beta chains drawn from one sample of a study of T cell responses to AZD1222 COVID-19 vaccine. Some clones are missing from TCRdb's copy, which holds only in-frame ones; the method was immunoSEQ multiplex PCR. The sample gives roughly 150,000 clones, 88% of which show up once; roughly 2% is in the top ten. The starting material was peripheral blood, obtained on day 0 of AZD1222 vaccination. The source is an adult in good health. The CDR3 runs from the conserved cysteine through the conserved F or W. The D gene is left open where the match is weak. Clone size appears in some rows only: once, few, many, or a class for an expanded clone.

clone size	V gene	D gene	J gene	CDR3 DNA	CDR3 protein
.	TRBV5-1	TRBD2	TRBJ2-1	TGCGCCAGCAGCTTGGAGGGACTAGCGGGAGGAATTGCAGGGCACAATGAGCAGTTCTTC	CASSLEGLAGGIAGHNEQFF
.	TRBV5-1	.	TRBJ1-1	TGCGCCAGCAGCTTGGACGGCAGGACGAACACTGAAGCTTTCTTT	CASSLDGRTNTEAFF
.	TRBV6-6	TRBD1	TRBJ1-1	TGTGCCAGCAGACCCGGGGGGACAGGGCGCACTGAAGCTTTCTTT	CASRPGGTGRTEAFF
.	TRBV5-1	.	TRBJ1-1	TGCGCCAGCAGCTTGGTCGGCTCCGGGGACACTGAAGCTTTCTTT	CASSLVGSGDTEAFF
.	TRBV28	.	TRBJ2-2	TGTGCCAGTCACGCTAACACCGGGGAGCTGTTTTTT	CASHANTGELFF
.	TRBV2	.	TRBJ2-6	TGTGCCAGCTTTTACGACCCCTGGGCCAACGTCCTGACTTTC	CASFYDPWANVLTF
.	TRBV28	.	TRBJ2-2	TGTGCCAGCAGTTCATACAGGGCAGGGGAGCTGTTTTTT	CASSSYRAGELFF
.	TRBV12-3/TRBV12-4	.	TRBJ2-7	TGTGCCAGCAGTATCCCAGGGGCCGAGCAGTACTTC	CASSIPGAEQYF
.	TRBV2	TRBD1	TRBJ2-2	TGTGCCAGCAGGGACAGGGAAACCGGGGAGCTGTTTTTT	CASRDRETGELFF
.	TRBV19	.	TRBJ1-4	TGTGCCAGTAGTCCCAGACGTGCGGAGAGAAAACTGTTTTTT	CASSPRRAERKLFF
.	TRBV9	TRBD1	TRBJ1-1	TGTGCCAGCAGCGTAGACGCCGGGACAGTGGATGAAGCTTTCTTT	CASSVDAGTVDEAFF
.	TRBV7-2	.	TRBJ1-4	TGTGCCAGCAGCGAACAGGGACTTAATGAAAAACTGTTTTTT	CASSEQGLNEKLFF
.	TRBV6-2/TRBV6-3	.	TRBJ1-5	TGTGCCAGCAGTTACCTGGCACCTACTAATCAGCCCCAGCATTTT	CASSYLAPTNQPQHF
.	TRBV5-5	.	TRBJ1-2	TGTGCCAGCAGCTTGGGGACAGCCCAGAACACCTTC	CASSLGTAQNTF
.	TRBV5-6	TRBD1	TRBJ1-2	TGTGCCAGCAGCCGAGACAGGGACTATGGCTACACCTTC	CASSRDRDYGYTF
.	TRBV10-2	TRBD1	TRBJ1-1	TGCGCCAGCAGTGGGTGGACAGGGGGCAGTATGAACACTGAAGCTTTCTTT	CASSGWTGGSMNTEAFF
.	TRBV19	TRBD1	TRBJ2-3	TGTGCCAGTAGTTTCAACACAGGGGGCGGGTTTAATTTT	CASSFNTGGGFNF
.	TRBV25-1	.	TRBJ2-2	TGTGCCAGCAGTGACCTCTACGGGGAGAACACCGGGGAGCTGTTTTTT	CASSDLYGENTGELFF
once	TRBV6-5	.	TRBJ2-5	TGTGCCAGCAGAGAGGCAGAAGGGACCCAGTACTTC	CASREAEGTQYF
.	TRBV11-2	TRBD1	TRBJ1-3	TGTGCCAGCGGACCGGACAGGGGGCTTGGAAACACCATATATTTT	CASGPDRGLGNTIYF
.	TRBV5-1	.	TRBJ2-3	TGCGCCAGCCGCCCCCCAGGTTACAGTGGGGATACGCAGTATTTT	CASRPPGYSGDTQYF
.	TRBV3-1/TRBV3-2	.	TRBJ2-3	TGTGCCAGCAGCCTCCGCCGGGTTTCCACAGATACGCAGTATTTT	CASSLRRVSTDTQYF
.	TRBV5-1	.	TRBJ1-6	TGCGCCAGCAGCTTGAGCGTAGTTGACGGTTCACCCCTCCACTTT	CASSLSVVDGSPLHF
once	TRBV28	.	TRBJ1-5	TGTGCCAGCAGGCAGGGCGGCAATCAGCCCCAGCATTTT	CASRQGGNQPQHF
.	TRBV28	.	TRBJ2-2	TGTGCCAGCAGGGGGGGGAACACCGGGGAGCTGTTTTTT	CASRGGNTGELFF
.	TRBV6-2/TRBV6-3	.	TRBJ1-2	TGTGCCAGCAGTGTACAGGGAGGCTACACCTTC	CASSVQGGYTF
.	TRBV11-2	.	TRBJ2-7	TGTGCCAGCAGCGGGGGGATAGCAGGCGTCTACGAGCAGTACTTC	CASSGGIAGVYEQYF
.	TRBV5-4	.	TRBJ2-3	TGTGCCAGCAGCCCCGGGCCCTTCCCAGATACGCAGTATTTT	CASSPGPFPDTQYF
.	TRBV4-2	.	TRBJ2-7	TGTGCCAGCAGCCAAGAGGACACAGCCTACGAGCAGTACTTC	CASSQEDTAYEQYF
.	TRBV25-1	.	TRBJ2-2	TGTGCCAGCAGTGTAACAGGGTTGGCCGGGGAGCTGTTTTTT	CASSVTGLAGELFF
.	TRBV12-5	TRBD1	TRBJ1-5	TGTGCTAGTGGTTTCATAGGGGGCTACAATCAGCCCCAGCATTTT	CASGFIGGYNQPQHF
.	TRBV19	TRBD2	TRBJ2-1	TGTGCCAGTAGTCTCGTGCGGGAGGAGGAGCAGTTCTTC	CASSLVREEEQFF
.	TRBV2	.	TRBJ1-5	TGTGCCAGCGGTGACATTAGCAATCAGCCCCAGCATTTT	CASGDISNQPQHF
.	TRBV5-5	.	TRBJ1-5	TGTGCCAGCAGCTTGGCAACGTCGAGTCAGCCCCAGCATTTT	CASSLATSSQPQHF
.	TRBV19	.	TRBJ1-3	TGTGCCAGTAACCCCGGACAGTCCTCTGGAAACACCATATATTTT	CASNPGQSSGNTIYF
.	TRBV7-9	.	TRBJ1-1	TGTGCCAGCAGCCCCGTCCTGGGTATGAACACTGAAGCTTTCTTT	CASSPVLGMNTEAFF
.	TRBV27	.	TRBJ2-2	TGTGCCAGCACCGGAGACCCACCGAATACCGGGGAGCTGTTTTTT	CASTGDPPNTGELFF
.	TRBV27	.	TRBJ1-1	TGTGCCAGCTCCCACGGCAAGACGTACACTGAAGCTTTCTTT	CASSHGKTYTEAFF
.	TRBV6-2/TRBV6-3	.	TRBJ1-1	TGTGCCAGCAGTTACTCGGAGAATTTGAACACTGAAGCTTTCTTT	CASSYSENLNTEAFF
once	TRBV15	TRBD1	TRBJ1-2	TGTGCCACCAGCAGAAGGGAAGGGACAGTCTATGGCTACACCTTC	CATSRREGTVYGYTF
.	TRBV6-5	.	TRBJ1-1	TGTGCCAGCACCCCCCAGACGAACACTGAAGCTTTCTTT	CASTPQTNTEAFF